This T cell receptor beta chain was sequenced in a study of human T cells and chemical hapten exposure. Study in general: Patients having alopecia areata, totalis or universalis were mostly female.

MiXCR, applied by TCRdb to the RACE reads, yields one record per CDR3 protein. This sample has around 110,000 distinct CDR3 sequences; 9.5% to 13% occur once, and the top ten carry 1.3% to 1.5%. This sample's time point: patch test 1, 2 weeks after DPC sensitization. Treatment noted: therapeutic diphenylcyclopropenone sensitization with weekly scalp DPC. Unfractionated whole blood yielded the extracted total RNA. Study findings and constraints: With DPC sensitization, TCRs exceeding 1 in 1000 frequency showed no change.

Comment on this clonotype: Its antigen remains unidentified.

This CDR3 has 14 residues. Trimming shortened V by 8 bases and J by 4 bases, and 17 bases separated the two germline ends. Germline V gene sequence: CDR1 MNHEY, CDR2 SVGAGI. Specimen: whole blood, collected in connection with sensitization to the hapten diphenylcyclopropenone (DPC). The J gene is TRBJ1-1, the V gene TRBV6-5; D unresolved. This receptor was identified in a woman in her forties or fifties with alopecia areata. Some clones in this sample may be carry-over from other donors' samples. The CDR3, as DNA: TGTGCCAGCCCAGGAGTAAGGGTTGGCACTGAAGCTTTCTTT. It specifies CASPGVRVGTEAFF.